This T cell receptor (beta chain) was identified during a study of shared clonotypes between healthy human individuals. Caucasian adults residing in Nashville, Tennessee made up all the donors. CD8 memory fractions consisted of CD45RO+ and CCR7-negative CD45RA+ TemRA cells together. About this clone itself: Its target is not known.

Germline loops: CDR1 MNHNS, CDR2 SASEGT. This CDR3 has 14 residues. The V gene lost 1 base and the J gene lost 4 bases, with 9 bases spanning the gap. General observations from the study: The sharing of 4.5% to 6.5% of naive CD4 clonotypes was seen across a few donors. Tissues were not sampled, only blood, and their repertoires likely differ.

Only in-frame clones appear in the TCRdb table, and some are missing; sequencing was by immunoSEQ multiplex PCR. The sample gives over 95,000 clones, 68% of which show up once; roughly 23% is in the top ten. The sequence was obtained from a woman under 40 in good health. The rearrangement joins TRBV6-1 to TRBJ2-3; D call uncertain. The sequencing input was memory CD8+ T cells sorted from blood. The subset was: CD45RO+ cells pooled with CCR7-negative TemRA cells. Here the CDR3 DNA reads TGTGCCAGCAGTGAAGGGCCGACGGCAGATACGCAGTATTTT. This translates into CASSEGPTADTQYF.